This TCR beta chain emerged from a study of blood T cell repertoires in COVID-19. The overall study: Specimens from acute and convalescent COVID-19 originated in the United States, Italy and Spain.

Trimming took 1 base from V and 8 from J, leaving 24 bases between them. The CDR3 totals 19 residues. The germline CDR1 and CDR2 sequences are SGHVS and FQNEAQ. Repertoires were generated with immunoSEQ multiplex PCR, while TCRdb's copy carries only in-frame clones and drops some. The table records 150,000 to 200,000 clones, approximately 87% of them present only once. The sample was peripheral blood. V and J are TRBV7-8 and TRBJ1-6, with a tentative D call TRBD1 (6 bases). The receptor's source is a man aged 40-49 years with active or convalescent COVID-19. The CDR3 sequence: CASSLGRWGGAGLHSPLHF. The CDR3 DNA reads TGTGCCAGCAGCTTAGGCCGCTGGGGGGGCGCAGGGCTGCATTCACCCCTCCACTTT. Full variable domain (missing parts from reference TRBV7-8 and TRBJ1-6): GAGVSQSPRYKVAKRGQDVALRCDPISGHVSLFWYQQALGQGPEFLTYFQNEAQLDKSGLPSDRFFAERPEGSVSTLKIQRTQQEDSAVYLCASSLGRWGGAGLHSPLHFGNGTRLTVT.